This TCR beta chain appears in the sequencing data of a study of OX40 agonist ivuxolimab in advanced cancers. Describing the broader study: The costimulatory receptor OX40 (CD134) was targeted by ivuxolimab, a fully human IgG2 agonistic monoclonal antibody. Intravenous ivuxolimab was administered to patients every 2 weeks at six dose levels: 0.01, 0.1, 0.3, 1.5, 3 and 10 mg/kg. Of the approximately 54 dose-escalation patients, hepatocellular carcinoma was present in approximately 20, melanoma in approximately 15, renal cell carcinoma in 9 and head and neck cancer in 9. The dose-escalation cohort was 82.7% male with a mean age of about 60 years, ranging from roughly 23 to 79. Patients were allowed to have had prior anti-PD-1, anti-PD-L1 or anti-CTLA-4 therapy, and around 40% of the dose-escalation patients had previously received checkpoint inhibitors. Partial responses were achieved by three dose-escalation patients, of whom one had hepatocellular carcinoma and two had cutaneous melanoma. The purpose of peripheral TCRbeta sequencing was to test whether ivuxolimab changed TCR sequence diversity and led to clonal T-cell expansion. The paper covers the monotherapy dose-escalation part of the phase I ivuxolimab trial, which included N ≈ 52 patients. The paper as a whole reports these results and caveats: Clonal expansion of both CD4+ and CD8+ blood T cells was observed from baseline to week 6 at doses 0.1 to 3.0 mg/kg. Partial responders in the 0.1-3.0 mg/kg groups had among the lowest normalized peripheral clonal expansion, especially among CD8+ T cells. After ivuxolimab, more expanded clones were found on average in CD8+ T cells than in CD4+ T cells. Low levels of normalized T-cell clonal expansion were also shown by some nonresponding patients. The antigen specificity of the clonally expanded peripheral T cells was not determined.

Of note for this clone: Its antigen is not yet known. Qualities for individual bases were not recorded, and no much larger clone is one base off.

The CDR3 spans 14 residues, from the cysteine through the phenylalanine. Of all the DNA, just the CDR3 is kept, 42 bases in frame from base 1. Relative to germline, V is 2 bases shorter and J is 4 bases shorter, with 10 bases between their ends. Based on the germline V gene, the CDR1 and CDR2 sequences are SGHRS and YFSETQ. The trial excluded patients who had a history of autoimmune disease or were on systemic immunosuppression. Peripheral blood for TCR sequencing was drawn from every dose cohort at baseline, at cycle 4 day 1 and at cycle 7 day 1. Samples came from an open-label, multicenter, first-in-human phase I dose-escalation trial of ivuxolimab. The trial enrolled adults with locally advanced or metastatic head and neck squamous cell, hepatocellular, melanoma or renal cell carcinoma. Before TCR sequencing, CD4+ T cells and CD8+ T cells from peripheral blood were sorted into separate populations.

Genomic DNA was extracted from sorted cells for sequencing of the TCRbeta CDR3 region. The immunoSEQ Assay was used to sequence the TCRbeta CDR3 regions. What TCRdb holds here is the immuneACCESS table cut down to in-frame rearrangements. Part of the clones is not present; checked against another copy, under half of the missing clones reflect an unresolved V gene, and the others are unexplained. The sample table lists tens of thousands of clones, 75% to 90% of them with a count of one. Approximately 5% of the sample lies in the top ten. This material consisted of CD4+ or CD8+ T cells sorted from blood, taken in a trial of the OX40 agonist ivuxolimab. The TCR comes from an adult with an advanced solid tumor such as melanoma, head and neck, liver or kidney cancer. The chain is made from TRBV5-1 and TRBJ2-1; TRBD2 is possibly the D segment (6 matching bases). The CDR3 reads CASSLPREYNEQFF. The DNA sequence reads TGCGCCAGCAGCTTACCTCGGGAGTACAATGAGCAGTTCTTC.